This is a list of T cell receptor beta chains from one sample in a study of T cells in Graves' hyperthyroidism and ophthalmopathy. Via MiXCR, TCRdb re-called the multiplex PCR reads, giving one row per CDR3 protein. The table has more than 350,000 distinct CDR3 sequences, over 12% seen once; the top ten hold under 25%. Sample: blood. The receptors originated from a woman aged 55-70 years with Graves' ophthalmopathy. The CDR3 runs from the conserved cysteine through the conserved F or W. Each record gives: V gene, D gene, clone size, J gene, CDR3 DNA, CDR3 protein. The D gene is left open where the match is weak. Rows may omit the clone size; those that give it use once, few, many or a size class.

TRBV29-1,-,many,TRBJ1-1,TGCAGCGTTGAAGTCGGTAAGAACACTGAAGCTTTCTTT,CSVEVGKNTEAFF
TRBV6-1,TRBD1,many,TRBJ2-7,TGTGCCAGCAGTCGAACCCGGGACAGGGGATACGAGCAGTACTTC,CASSRTRDRGYEQYF
TRBV10-3,-,few,TRBJ2-2,TGTGCCATCAGTGCCACCTATGACACCGGGGAGCTGTTTTTT,CAISATYDTGELFF
TRBV11-3,-,-,TRBJ2-5,TGTGCCAGCAGCCCAGGGGTAGCGGTACAAGAGACCCAGTACTTC,CASSPGVAVQETQYF
TRBV7-3,-,many,TRBJ2-1,TGTGCCAGCAGACCCACGCCGGGACAAGCCAATGAGCAGTTCTTC,CASRPTPGQANEQFF
TRBV6-1,-,once,TRBJ1-5,TGTGCCAGCAGTGAGGGACTAGCGGGGGGGGACAATCAGCCCCAGCATTTT,CASSEGLAGGDNQPQHF
TRBV7-8,-,many,TRBJ1-3,TGTGCCAGCAGCACAGGGCCCTCTGGAAACACCATATATTTT,CASSTGPSGNTIYF
TRBV5-1,-,many,TRBJ2-7,TGCGCCAGCAGCCCGAGGCCCAAAGGATTCTACGAGCAGTACTTC,CASSPRPKGFYEQYF
TRBV20-1,TRBD1,many,TRBJ2-7,TGCAGTGCTAGAGAATGGACAGGGACTGGGGAGCAGTACTTC,CSAREWTGTGEQYF
TRBV6-1,-,few,TRBJ2-3,TGTGCCAGCGGCCCGGGACATAGCACAGATACGCAGTATTTT,CASGPGHSTDTQYF
TRBV27,-,many,TRBJ2-3,TGTGCCAGCACCTCAGTCTCCACCGGGCCCTCCACAGATACGCAGTATTTT,CASTSVSTGPSTDTQYF
TRBV2,-,many,TRBJ1-5,TGTGCCAGCAGTGGGCAGGGTTATCAGCCCCAGCATTTT,CASSGQGYQPQHF
TRBV2,-,-,TRBJ2-7,TGTGCCAGCATACTAGCTGCAAGGGGCGAGCAGTACTTC,CASILAARGEQYF
TRBV20-1,-,-,TRBJ1-2,TGCAGTGCTAGAAGCCTCGACAGGCTATTCTATGGCTACACCTTC,CSARSLDRLFYGYTF
TRBV2,TRBD2,many,TRBJ2-5,TGTGCCAGCAATCCTGGGACTAGCGGGAACCAAGAGACCCAGTACTTC,CASNPGTSGNQETQYF
TRBV20-1,TRBD2,few,TRBJ2-3,TGCAGTGCTTTAATGACTAGCGGCCGCACAGATACGCAGTATTTT,CSALMTSGRTDTQYF
TRBV20-1,-,many,TRBJ2-1,TGCAGTGCTAGTCTTCGCGGGCCTATGGACAATGAGCAGTTCTTC,CSASLRGPMDNEQFF
TRBV6-1,TRBD1,-,TRBJ1-2,TGTGCCAGCAGGGGGACAGGGGCTAACTATGGCTACACCTTC,CASRGTGANYGYTF
TRBV6-5,-,-,TRBJ1-2,TGTGCCAGCAGTTACTCGCCAGGGTCCGGCTACACCTTC,CASSYSPGSGYTF
TRBV3-1,-,few,TRBJ2-2,TGTGCCAGCAAAGGGGGGTCCGGGGAGCTGTTTTTT,CASKGGSGELFF
TRBV18,-,-,TRBJ2-7,TGTGCCAGCTCCGCCGAAAGAAGGAGCTCCTACGAGCAGTACTTC,CASSAERRSSYEQYF
TRBV20-1,-,few,TRBJ2-7,TGCAGTGCTAGACCTGGACTCGTCTACGAGCAGTACTTC,CSARPGLVYEQYF
TRBV7-2,TRBD2,many,TRBJ2-4,TGTGCCAGCAGCTTTGCCGGGACTATGAGCATTCAGTACTTC,CASSFAGTMSIQYF
TRBV12-3/TRBV12-4,-,many,TRBJ2-3,TGTGCCAGCAGTTTAGGGACAGCTAGCACAGATACGCAGTATTTT,CASSLGTASTDTQYF
TRBV30,-,many,TRBJ1-1,TGTGCCTGGAGTTTCGGACCCAACACTGAAGCTTTCTTT,CAWSFGPNTEAFF
TRBV20-1,-,many,TRBJ1-5,TGCAGTGCCCTCCGGGACGGCCGGGCGCCCCAGCATTTT,CSALRDGRAPQHF
TRBV7-2,TRBD2,-,TRBJ2-7,TGTGCCAGCAGCTCGGGACTAGCGGGAAGGGAGCAGTACTTC,CASSSGLAGREQYF